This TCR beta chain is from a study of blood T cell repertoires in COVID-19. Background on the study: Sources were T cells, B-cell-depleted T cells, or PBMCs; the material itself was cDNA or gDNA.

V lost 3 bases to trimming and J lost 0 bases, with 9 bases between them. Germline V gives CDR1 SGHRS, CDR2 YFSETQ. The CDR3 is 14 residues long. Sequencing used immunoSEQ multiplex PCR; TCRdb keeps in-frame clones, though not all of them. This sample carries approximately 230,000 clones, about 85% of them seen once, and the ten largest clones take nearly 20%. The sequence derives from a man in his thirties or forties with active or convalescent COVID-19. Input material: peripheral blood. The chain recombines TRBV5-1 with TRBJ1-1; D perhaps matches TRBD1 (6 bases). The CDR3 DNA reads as TGCGCCAGCAGCTGGGACATCATGAACACTGAAGCTTTCTTT. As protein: CASSWDIMNTEAFF.